The 26 T cell receptor beta chains below all came from one sample that was sequenced in a study of beta chain features in type 1 diabetes. TCRB transcripts that were expressed got sequenced, as all of the isolated RNA had been reverse transcribed. The protocol was immunoSEQ multiplex PCR, while the TCRdb copy is restricted to in-frame clones and leaves out a portion. The sample has roughly 370,000 clones, approximately 13% seen once. Sequences were obtained from naive CD4+ T cells from blood. The receptors here all came from a young man in good health.

This clone has a handful of counts. The rearrangement links TRBV29-1 to TRBJ2-7; D might be TRBD1 (6 bases). Per germline, CDR1 SQVTM and CDR2 ANQGSEA. The CDR3 contains 15 residues. Trimming removed 6 bases at V and 0 bases at J, with 18 bases between. The CDR3 loop reads CSVRGGVGGSYEQYF. In nucleotides, the CDR3 is TGCAGCGTGAGGGGTGGGGTAGGGGGCTCCTACGAGCAGTACTTC.

This rearrangement joins TRBV25-1 to TRBJ2-2; D is uncertain. The CDR3 runs to 14 residues. Germline-derived CDR1 and CDR2 are MGHDK and SYGVNS. The V and J ends lost 1 base and 3 bases respectively, with 6 bases between them. The CDR3 loop is CASSESAYTGELFF. CDR3 bases: TGTGCCAGCAGTGAATCTGCGTACACCGGGGAGCTGTTTTTT.

The V call is TRBV6-6, the J call TRBJ2-4; unclear D gene. Germline-derived CDR1 and CDR2 are MNHNY and SVGAGI (reference sequence). This CDR3 spans 16 amino acids. Trimming pared 6 bases from V and 4 bases from J, leaving 19 bases between. CDR3 DNA: TGTGCCAGCAGCAACGGGCCGGCGCACGGGAAAAACATTCAGTACTTC. Its translation is CASSNGPAHGKNIQYF.

V and J are TRBV7-2 and TRBJ2-7; 7 bases are shared with TRBD1. The CDR3 length is 13 residues. The V and J ends lost 5 bases and 5 bases, in that order; junction bases with no gene match: 6. The germline gives CDR1 SGHTA, CDR2 FQGNSA. CDR3 DNA: TGTGCCAGCAGCCCAAGACAGGGTGACGAGCAGTACTTC. It specifies CASSPRQGDEQYF. Complete variable domain (other parts from reference TRBV7-2 and TRBJ2-7): GAGVSQSPSNKVTEKGKDVELRCDPISGHTALYWYRQSLGQGLEFLIYFQGNSAPDKSGLPSDRFSAERTGGSVSTLTIQRTQQEDSAVYLCASSPRQGDEQYFGPGTRLTVT.

V is TRBV11-2 and J is TRBJ2-1; 9 positions agree with TRBD2. Germline CDR1 is SGHAT and CDR2 is FQNNGV. This CDR3 spans 16 amino acids. J was trimmed by 0 bases and V by 4 bases; bases with no gene match: 4. The CDR3 is CASSSLAGRSYNEQFF. Here the CDR3 DNA reads TGTGCCAGCAGCTCTCTAGCGGGACGCTCCTACAATGAGCAGTTCTTC.

The genes are TRBV2 and TRBJ2-7; D perhaps matches TRBD2 (6 bases). V lost 6 bases to trimming and J lost 2 bases, with 14 bases between them. The CDR3 has 14 residues. Germline CDR1 and CDR2: SNHLY and FYNNEI. CDR3 DNA: TGTGCCAGCAGCACCGGGACTCCGCCCTACGAGCAGTACGTC. Translated: CASSTGTPPYEQYV.

The CDR3 DNA sequence: TGTGCCAGCAGCTTAGCACGACAGGGGGCTGGAGGCTACACCTTC. Translated, it gives CASSLARQGAGGYTF. The rearrangement links TRBV7-2 to TRBJ1-2; 10 nucleotides line up with TRBD1. The V gene end was trimmed by 0 bases and the J gene end by 8 bases; junction bases not matched to a gene: 6. This CDR3 is built from 15 residues. Germline CDR1 SGHTA, CDR2 FQGNSA.

This clone showed up just a few times. The gene calls are TRBV7-2 and TRBJ2-2, with D hard to call. The CDR3 runs to 14 residues. Trimming removed 2 bases from V and 4 bases from J, with 8 bases in between. Per germline, CDR1 SGHTA and CDR2 FQGNSA. CDR3 residues: CASSLSPTTGELFF. As DNA, the CDR3 is TGTGCCAGCAGCTTATCCCCGACCACCGGGGAGCTGTTTTTT.

This clone was picked up a small number of times. V usage is TRBV9 and J usage is TRBJ2-1; 14 bases fit TRBD2. The junction had 15 bases not matched to a gene; V was cut back by 4 bases and J by 0 bases. The length of the CDR3 is 21 residues. Germline V lookup: CDR1 SGDLS, CDR2 YYNGEE. CDR3 sequence reads: CASSTRLTGTSGSNSYNEQFF. CDR3 DNA sequence: TGTGCCAGCAGCACCCGCCTAACCGGGACTAGCGGGAGTAACTCCTACAATGAGCAGTTCTTC.

J is TRBJ2-4 and V is TRBV6-1; a weak D match, TRBD2 (6 bases). This CDR3 spans 19 amino acids. V shed 6 bases and J shed 0 bases, with 24 bases lying between them. Germline V gene data show CDR1 as MNHNS and CDR2 as SASEGT. The CDR3 nucleotides read TGTGCCAGCAGCGAACGGGGGAGGCGAGGGAAGGAAGCCAAAAACATTCAGTACTTC. Its translation is CASSERGRRGKEAKNIQYF.

This clone was seen more than once but under ten times. The chain is built from TRBV30 and TRBJ2-3; 12 positions agree with TRBD2. The trim removed 0 bases at V and 4 bases at J, leaving 14 bases unmatched. CDR1 and CDR2 (germline): GTSNPN, SVGIG (reference sequence). CDR3 length: 19 residues. This CDR3 reads CAWSVTRGRPSGRADTQYF. The CDR3 DNA reads as TGTGCCTGGAGTGTAACTAGGGGAAGGCCTAGCGGGAGGGCAGATACGCAGTATTTT.

The gene calls are TRBV11-3 and TRBJ2-4, with TRBD1 as a possible D gene (6 bases). CDR1 and CDR2 from the germline V gene are SGHNT and YENEEA. The CDR3 loop spans 17 amino acids. V was pared by 4 bases and J by 0 bases, with 16 bases between. CDR3 bases: TGTGCCAGCAGCTCCTCAGGGGAAGGGTTAGCCAAAAACATTCAGTACTTC. This codes for CASSSSGEGLAKNIQYF.

This clone appeared a few times. The chain couples TRBV5-1 to TRBJ2-5; D is ambiguous. Germline CDR1 and CDR2: SGHRS and YFSETQ. This CDR3 contains 14 residues. The V end lost 4 bases, the J end lost 5 bases, and 15 bases lay between the germline ends. The CDR3 DNA reads TGCGCCAGCAGCCTGTCGTCGGTGGGGGAGACCCAGTACTTC. This gives the protein CASSLSSVGETQYF.

This clone was picked up a small number of times. This rearrangement joins TRBV2 to TRBJ2-1; D ambiguous. V was trimmed by 7 bases and J by 0 bases, leaving 16 bases between them. Germline V CDR1 and CDR2: SNHLY, FYNNEI. The CDR3 has 16 residues. CDR3 protein: CASIEPGRSSYNEQFF. CDR3 coding DNA: TGTGCCAGCATCGAACCCGGACGGAGCTCCTACAATGAGCAGTTCTTC.

This sequence joins TRBV5-4 and TRBJ2-5, with 7 bases identical to TRBD1. This CDR3 contains 14 residues. Germline-derived CDR1 and CDR2 are SGHNT and YYREEE (reference sequence). Trimming cost V 4 bases and J 2 bases; bases outside gene matches: 5. CDR3: CASSPRGQQETQYF. The CDR3 DNA sequence: TGTGCCAGCAGCCCGAGGGGACAGCAAGAGACCCAGTACTTC.

This clone was seen a few times. The J gene is TRBJ2-7, the V gene TRBV2; a weak D match, TRBD2 (6 bases). The germline gives CDR1 SNHLY, CDR2 FYNNEI. CDR3 length: 15 amino acids. V was shortened by 6 bases and J by 3 bases, with 18 bases between the two germline ends. The DNA for the CDR3 is TGTGCCAGCAGCGAACGCCGGGACTCCATCTACGAGCAGTACTTC. Translated: CASSERRDSIYEQYF.

This clone was observed a few times. The chain is built from TRBV5-1 and TRBJ2-1, with D unclear. The germline V gene has CDR1 SGHRS and CDR2 YFSETQ. V was cut by 2 bases and J by 8 bases, with 14 bases left in between. The CDR3 sequence is 14 residues long. CDR3 region: CASSLQLTGDEQFF. For the CDR3, the DNA is TGCGCCAGCAGCTTACAGCTGACTGGCGATGAGCAGTTCTTC.

The chain has TRBV18 and TRBJ1-4; the D is unclear. The CDR3 spans 13 residues. V was clipped by 1 base and J by 11 bases, with 11 bases between them. CDR1 is KGHSH, CDR2 LQKENI, per germline. The CDR3 bases are TGTGCCAGCTCACCACTCCCGAAGGGCAAACTGTTTTTT. Translated: CASSPLPKGKLFF.

The rearrangement joins TRBV27 to TRBJ1-5; D is ambiguous. CDR3 size: 12 residues. Germline assignment: CDR1 MNHEY and CDR2 SMNVEV (reference sequence). With 10 bases removed from V and 4 bases from J, the gap between germline ends came to 11 bases. The CDR3 sequence: CATRTVNQPQHF. The CDR3 DNA is TGTGCCACGCGGACCGTGAATCAGCCCCAGCATTTT.

V and J are TRBV4-2 and TRBJ2-1, with 9 bases that match TRBD1. V gave up 5 bases and J gave up 8 bases; unmatched junction bases: 4. The length of the CDR3 is 13 residues. Per the germline V gene, CDR1 is LGHNA and CDR2 is YNFKEQ. This chain's CDR3 is CASSGRQGDEQFF. The CDR3 region has the DNA TGTGCCAGCAGCGGACGACAGGGGGATGAGCAGTTCTTC.

This sequence joins TRBV30 and TRBJ1-5, with 9 positions matching TRBD1. The CDR3 extends over 14 amino acids. Germline V lookup: CDR1 GTSNPN, CDR2 SVGIG (reference sequence). V trimming: 2 bases; J trimming: 9 bases; junction bases outside the gene matches: 8. The CDR3 bases are TGTGCCTGGAGTACCGGACAGGGGTTCCCGCCCCAGCATTTT. It translates to CAWSTGQGFPPQHF. Drawing the rest from reference TRBV30 and TRBJ1-5, the complete variable domain is SQTIHQWPATLVQPVGSPLSLECTVEGTSNPNLYWYRQAAGRGLQLLFYSVGIGQISSEVPQNLSASRPQDRQFILSSKKLLLSDSGFYLCAWSTGQGFPPQHFGDGTRLSIL.

V is TRBV7-2 and J is TRBJ1-6, with no clear D. Trimming left V 5 bases short and J 13 bases short, with 15 bases between. The CDR3 spans 13 residues. Germline V CDR1 and CDR2: SGHTA, FQGNSA. The CDR3 is CASSPRDTAPLHF. For the CDR3, the DNA is TGTGCCAGCAGCCCCAGAGACACGGCGCCCCTCCACTTT.

The gene calls are TRBV13 and TRBJ2-3, with 12 bases matching TRBD2. From germline, CDR1 is PRHDT and CDR2 FYEKMQ (reference sequence). V dropped 3 bases and J dropped 8; count of bases not matched to a gene: 9. This CDR3 has 16 amino acids. For the CDR3, the DNA is TGTGCCAGCAGCTTTGCTAGCGGGAGGGCCTCTGGTACGCAGTATTTT. Translation: CASSFASGRASGTQYF.

The J gene is TRBJ2-3, the V gene TRBV7-9; no firm D call. CDR3 length: 14 amino acids. Germline values: CDR1 SEHNR, CDR2 FQNEAQ (reference sequence). Trimming cost V 4 bases and J 4 bases, with 12 bases left between them. The CDR3 sequence: CASSSAPRADTQYF. The CDR3 nucleotides read TGTGCCAGCAGCTCCGCTCCTAGAGCAGATACGCAGTATTTT.

This clone appeared a few times. The rearrangement links TRBV5-1 to TRBJ2-3; 8 positions match TRBD2. The CDR3 is 16 amino acids. Looked up from germline, CDR1 is SGHRS and CDR2 is YFSETQ. Unmatched junction bases numbered 6, after V lost 2 bases and J lost 1 base. CDR3 sequence: CASSFEVAGRTDTQYF. CDR3 sequence (DNA): TGCGCCAGCAGCTTCGAAGTAGCGGGACGCACAGATACGCAGTATTTT.

This clone showed up just a few times. The chain employs TRBV29-1 and TRBJ2-3; D is ambiguous. The CDR3 consists of 14 residues. Trimming left V 5 bases short and J 0 bases short, with 12 bases between. Germline V gives CDR1 SQVTM, CDR2 ANQGSEA. The CDR3 here is CSVYSPRSTDTQYF. CDR3 DNA: TGCAGCGTTTACAGTCCGCGGAGCACAGATACGCAGTATTTT.